This TCR beta chain derives from a study of early T cells in non-severe SARS-CoV-2 infection. At the level of the study: Chains from this unsorted whole-blood bulk RNA could not be paired.

This clonotype was seen more than once but under ten times. V was pared by 6 bases and J by 2 bases, with 10 bases between. CDR3 length: 13 amino acids. cDNA molecules, individually, were tagged with unique molecular identifiers. TCRdb itself ran the 5' RACE reads through MiXCR, one entry per CDR3 protein. The sample carries roughly 100,000 distinct CDR3 sequences, 10% to 15% recorded once. V is TRBV12-3 or TRBV12-4 and J is TRBJ2-5; possibly TRBD2 for D (6 bases). The specimen sequenced was whole blood. This receptor was identified in an adult who was a healthcare worker with PCR-confirmed SARS-CoV-2 infection or an uninfected control (not recorded which). CDR3 residues: CASRLGGQETQYF. CDR3 in DNA: TGTGCCAGCAGGCTGGGGGGACAAGAGACCCAGTACTTC.